The table lists the clone carrying this T cell receptor (beta chain) with a few counts. The target antigen is unknown. This CDR3 contains 15 residues. The sample comes from a study of T-cell reconstitution after alpha-beta-depleted transplantation in children. This sample's TCRbeta library carried unique molecular identifier barcodes. Each CDR3 protein is one row after TCRdb ran MiXCR on the PCR reads. The sample shows some 200,000 distinct CDR3 sequences, about 8.7% of them seen only once. Regarding the study as a whole: Two months or so post-transplant, alpha-beta T cells reportedly derived from several hundred expanded graft clones. A year had passed since transplant, and T-cell counts and diversity by then came mostly from newly produced T cells.

This chain links TRBV21-1 with TRBJ2-7; TRBD1 was called by the table and not checked on the DNA. TRBV21-1 corresponds to a pseudogene. This TCR came from a male patient aged 2 to 10 who had a stem cell transplant for acute myeloid leukemia, so the T cells may come from the graft donor. Source: PBMCs, mostly from graft donor cells, taken 360 days after TCRalphabeta/CD19-depleted stem cell transplant. The CDR3 DNA is TGTGCCAGCAGCAAGGACAGGAGAAGCTCCTACGAGCAGTACTTC. Translated, it gives CASSKDRRSSYEQYF.